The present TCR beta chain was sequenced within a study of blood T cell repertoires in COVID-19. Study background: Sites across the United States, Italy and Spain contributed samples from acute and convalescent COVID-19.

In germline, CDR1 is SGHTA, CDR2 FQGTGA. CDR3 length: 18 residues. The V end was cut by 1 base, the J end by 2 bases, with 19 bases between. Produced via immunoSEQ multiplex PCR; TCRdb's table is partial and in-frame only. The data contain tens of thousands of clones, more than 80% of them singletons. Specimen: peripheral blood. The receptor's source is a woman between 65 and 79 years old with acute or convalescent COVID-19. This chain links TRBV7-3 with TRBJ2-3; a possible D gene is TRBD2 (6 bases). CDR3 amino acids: CASSLMGRYSGDTDTQYF. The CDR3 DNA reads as TGTGCCAGCAGCTTAATGGGCAGATACTCGGGGGACACAGATACGCAGTATTTT.